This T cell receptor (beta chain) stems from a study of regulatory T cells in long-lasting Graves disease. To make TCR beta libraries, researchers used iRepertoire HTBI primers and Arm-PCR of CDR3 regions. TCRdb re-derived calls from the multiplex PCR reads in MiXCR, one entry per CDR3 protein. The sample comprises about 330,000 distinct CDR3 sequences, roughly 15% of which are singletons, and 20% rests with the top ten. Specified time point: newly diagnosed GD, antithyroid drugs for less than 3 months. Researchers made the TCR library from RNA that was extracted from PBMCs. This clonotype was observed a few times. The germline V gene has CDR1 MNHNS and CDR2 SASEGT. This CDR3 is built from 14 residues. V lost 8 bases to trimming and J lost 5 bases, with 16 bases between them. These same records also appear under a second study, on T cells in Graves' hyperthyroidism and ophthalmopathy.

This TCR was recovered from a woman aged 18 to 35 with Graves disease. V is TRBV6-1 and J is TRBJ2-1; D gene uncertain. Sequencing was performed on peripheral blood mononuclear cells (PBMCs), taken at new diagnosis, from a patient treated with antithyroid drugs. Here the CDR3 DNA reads TGTGCCAGCGAAGCTACGAGAGGCCACAATGAGCAGTTCTTC. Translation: CASEATRGHNEQFF.